The sequence of this T cell receptor beta chain was determined in a study of blood T cell repertoires in COVID-19. Overall study context: T cells, B-cell-depleted T cells, or PBMCs supplied cDNA or gDNA.

Libraries were prepared by immunoSEQ multiplex PCR; TCRdb keeps only in-frame clonotypes and omits some of them. Of approximately 300,000 clones listed, more than 75% are singletons. Cohort 3 donors counted as recovered after two negative PCRs, clearance, or resolved symptoms. The sample consisted of PBMCs or T cells enriched from blood (not recorded which). This receptor was identified in a woman aged 25 to 39 who had recovered from COVID-19.

Here the CDR3 reads CASSQDGDRGEKLFF. The CDR3 region has the DNA TGCGCCAGCAGCCAAGATGGGGACAGGGGTGAAAAACTGTTTTTT. The chain uses TRBV4-3 and TRBJ1-4, with 10 bases matching TRBD1. The CDR3 covers 15 residues. CDR1 LGHNA and CDR2 YSLEER come from the germline V gene. The V gene end was trimmed by 0 bases and the J gene end by 7 bases; junction bases not matched to a gene: 2.